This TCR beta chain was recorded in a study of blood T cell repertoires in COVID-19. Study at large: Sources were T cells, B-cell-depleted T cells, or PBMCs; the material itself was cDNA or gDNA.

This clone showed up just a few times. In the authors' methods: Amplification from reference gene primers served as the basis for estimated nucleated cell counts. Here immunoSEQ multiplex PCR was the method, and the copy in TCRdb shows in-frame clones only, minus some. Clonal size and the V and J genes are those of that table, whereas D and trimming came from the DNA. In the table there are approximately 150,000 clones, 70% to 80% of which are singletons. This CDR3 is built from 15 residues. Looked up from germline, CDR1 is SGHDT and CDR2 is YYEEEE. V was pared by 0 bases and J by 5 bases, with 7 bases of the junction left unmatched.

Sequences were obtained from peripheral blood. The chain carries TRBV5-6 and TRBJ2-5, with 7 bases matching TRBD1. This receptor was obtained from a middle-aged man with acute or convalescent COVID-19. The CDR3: CASSLATGDGETQYF. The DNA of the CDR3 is TGTGCCAGCAGCTTGGCAACAGGGGACGGGGAGACCCAGTACTTC.